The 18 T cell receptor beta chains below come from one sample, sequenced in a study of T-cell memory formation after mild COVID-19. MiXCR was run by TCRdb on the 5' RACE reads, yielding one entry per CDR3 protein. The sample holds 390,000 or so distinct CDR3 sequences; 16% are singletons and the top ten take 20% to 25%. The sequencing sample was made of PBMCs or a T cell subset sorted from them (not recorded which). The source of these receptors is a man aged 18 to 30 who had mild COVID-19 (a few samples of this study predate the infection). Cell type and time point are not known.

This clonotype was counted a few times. The CDR3 bases are TGTGCCAGCAGCTTAGCAGACGAAGCGAACACTGAAGCTTTCTTT. Its protein is CASSLADEANTEAFF. The V and J genes are TRBV7-9 and TRBJ1-1; unclear D gene. The V end was cut by 0 bases, the J end by 1 base, with 9 bases between. Germline values: CDR1 SEHNR, CDR2 FQNEAQ (reference sequence). This CDR3 is 15 amino acids long.

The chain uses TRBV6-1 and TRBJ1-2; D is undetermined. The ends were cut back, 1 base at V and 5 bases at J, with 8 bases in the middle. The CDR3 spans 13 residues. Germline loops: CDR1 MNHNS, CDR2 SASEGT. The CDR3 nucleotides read TGTGCCAGCAGTGAAGGAAAAACGTATGGCTACACCTTC. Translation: CASSEGKTYGYTF.

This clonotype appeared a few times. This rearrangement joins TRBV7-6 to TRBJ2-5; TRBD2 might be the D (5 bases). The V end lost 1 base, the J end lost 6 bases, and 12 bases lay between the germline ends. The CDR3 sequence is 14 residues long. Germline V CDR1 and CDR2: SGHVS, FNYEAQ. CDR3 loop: CASSLEASRQTQYF. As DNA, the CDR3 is TGTGCCAGCAGCTTAGAGGCTAGCAGGCAGACCCAGTACTTC.

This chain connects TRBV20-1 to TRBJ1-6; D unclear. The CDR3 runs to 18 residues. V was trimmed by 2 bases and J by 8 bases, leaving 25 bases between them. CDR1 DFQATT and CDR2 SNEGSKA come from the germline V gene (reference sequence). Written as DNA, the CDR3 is TGCAGTGCTAGACCCGTAGATTGGGCGATTAGACCCTATTCACCCCTCCACTTT. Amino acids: CSARPVDWAIRPYSPLHF.

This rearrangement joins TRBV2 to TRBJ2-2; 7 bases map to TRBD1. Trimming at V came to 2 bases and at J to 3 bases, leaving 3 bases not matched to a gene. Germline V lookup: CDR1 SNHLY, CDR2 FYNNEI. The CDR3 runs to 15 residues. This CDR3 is CASSEQGVDTGELFF. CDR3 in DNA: TGTGCCAGCAGTGAACAGGGGGTCGACACCGGGGAGCTGTTTTTT.

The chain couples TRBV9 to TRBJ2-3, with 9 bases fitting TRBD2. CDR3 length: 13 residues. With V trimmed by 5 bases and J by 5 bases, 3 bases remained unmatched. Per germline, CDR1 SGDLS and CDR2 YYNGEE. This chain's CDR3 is CASSGAGGDTQYF. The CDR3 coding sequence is TGTGCCAGCAGTGGAGCGGGGGGAGATACGCAGTATTTT.

Here the CDR3 reads CASSLEDGSTDTQYF. CDR3 sequence (DNA): TGCGCCAGCAGCTTGGAGGACGGCAGCACAGATACGCAGTATTTT. The chain uses TRBV5-1 and TRBJ2-3; D gene unclear. CDR1 is SGHRS and CDR2 is YFSETQ in the germline V gene. The germline V and J ends were trimmed by 0 bases and 0 bases, with 8 bases remaining between them. CDR3 size: 15 residues. Full variable domain (remainder filled in from reference TRBV5-1 and TRBJ2-3): KAGVTQTPRYLIKTRGQQVTLSCSPISGHRSVSWYQQTPGQGLQFLFEYFSETQRNKGNFPGRFSGRQFSNSRSEMNVSTLELGDSALYLCASSLEDGSTDTQYFGPGTRLTVL.

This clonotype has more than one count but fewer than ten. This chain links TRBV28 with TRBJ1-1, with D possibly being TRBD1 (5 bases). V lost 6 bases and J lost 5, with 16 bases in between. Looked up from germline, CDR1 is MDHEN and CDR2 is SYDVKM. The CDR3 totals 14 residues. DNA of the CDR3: TGTGCCAGCAGGACAGTTCCGAAGGCGACTGAAGCTTTCTTT. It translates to CASRTVPKATEAFF. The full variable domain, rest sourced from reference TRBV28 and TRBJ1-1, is DVKVTQSSRYLVKRTGEKVFLECVQDMDHENMFWYRQDPGLGLRLIYFSYDVKMKEKGDIPEGYSVSREKKERFSLILESASTNQTSMYLCASRTVPKATEAFFGQGTRLTVV.

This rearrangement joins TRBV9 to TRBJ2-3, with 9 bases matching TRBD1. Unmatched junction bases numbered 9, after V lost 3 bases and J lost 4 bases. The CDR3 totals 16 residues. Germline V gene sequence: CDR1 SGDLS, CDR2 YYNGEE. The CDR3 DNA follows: TGTGCCAGCAGCGAACAGGACAGGGGAAGGGCAGATACGCAGTATTTT. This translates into CASSEQDRGRADTQYF.

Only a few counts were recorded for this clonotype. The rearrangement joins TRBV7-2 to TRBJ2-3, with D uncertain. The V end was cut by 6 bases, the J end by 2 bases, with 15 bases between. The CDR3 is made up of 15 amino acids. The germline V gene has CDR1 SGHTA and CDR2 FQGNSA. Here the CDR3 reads CASSFFRANTDTQYF. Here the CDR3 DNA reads TGTGCCAGCAGTTTCTTCCGGGCCAACACAGATACGCAGTATTTT.

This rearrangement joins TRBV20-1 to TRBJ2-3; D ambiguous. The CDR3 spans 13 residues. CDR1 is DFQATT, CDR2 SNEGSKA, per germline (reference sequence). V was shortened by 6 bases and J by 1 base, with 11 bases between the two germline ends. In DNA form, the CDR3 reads TGCAGTGCCAAGGTGCTAGGCACAGATACGCAGTATTTT. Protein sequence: CSAKVLGTDTQYF.

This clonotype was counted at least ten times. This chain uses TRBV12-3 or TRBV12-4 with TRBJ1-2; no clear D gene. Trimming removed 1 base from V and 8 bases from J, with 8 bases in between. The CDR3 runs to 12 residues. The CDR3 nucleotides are TGTGCCAGCAGTTTAGGGTGGGAAGGCTACACCTTC. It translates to CASSLGWEGYTF.

The DNA for the CDR3 is TGTGCCAGCAGCCGGACAGTAAAGGATGGCTACACCTTC. Encoded protein: CASSRTVKDGYTF. The chain has TRBV7-2 and TRBJ1-2; D may be TRBD1 (6 bases). The ends were cut back, 5 bases at V and 6 bases at J, with 13 bases in the middle. CDR1 is SGHTA and CDR2 is FQGNSA in the germline V gene. The CDR3 is made up of 13 amino acids.

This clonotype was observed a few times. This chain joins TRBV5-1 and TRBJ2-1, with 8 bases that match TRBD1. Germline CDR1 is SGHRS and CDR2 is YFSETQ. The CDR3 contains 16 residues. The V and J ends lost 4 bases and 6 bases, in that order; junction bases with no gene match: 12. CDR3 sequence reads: CASSLHRDRRGNEQFF. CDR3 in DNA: TGCGCCAGCAGCCTCCACCGGGACAGGAGAGGCAATGAGCAGTTCTTC.

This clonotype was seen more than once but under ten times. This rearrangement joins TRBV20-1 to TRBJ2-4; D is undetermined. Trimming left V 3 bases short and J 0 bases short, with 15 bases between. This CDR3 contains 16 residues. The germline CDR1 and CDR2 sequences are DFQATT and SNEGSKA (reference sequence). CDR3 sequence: CSASGPRVLAKNIQYF. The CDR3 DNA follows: TGCAGTGCTAGCGGGCCCCGGGTTCTAGCCAAAAACATTCAGTACTTC.

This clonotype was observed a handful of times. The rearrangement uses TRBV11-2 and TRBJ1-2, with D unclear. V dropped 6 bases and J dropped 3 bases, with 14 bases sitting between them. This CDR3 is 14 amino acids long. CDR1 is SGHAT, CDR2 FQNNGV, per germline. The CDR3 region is CASRSPSGDYGYTF. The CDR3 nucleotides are TGTGCCAGCAGGTCCCCCTCCGGGGACTATGGCTACACCTTC. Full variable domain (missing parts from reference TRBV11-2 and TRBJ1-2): EAGVAQSPRYKIIEKRQSVAFWCNPISGHATLYWYQQILGQGPKLLIQFQNNGVVDDSQLPKDRFSAERLKGVDSTLKIQPAKLEDSAVYLCASRSPSGDYGYTFGSGTRLTVV.

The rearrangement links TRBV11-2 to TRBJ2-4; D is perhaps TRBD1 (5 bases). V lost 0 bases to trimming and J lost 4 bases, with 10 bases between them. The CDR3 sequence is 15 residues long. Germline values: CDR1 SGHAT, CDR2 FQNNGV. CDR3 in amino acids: CASSLDLSGKNIQYF. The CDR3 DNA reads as TGTGCCAGCAGCTTAGATCTTTCAGGGAAAAACATTCAGTACTTC. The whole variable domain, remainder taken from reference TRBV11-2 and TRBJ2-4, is EAGVAQSPRYKIIEKRQSVAFWCNPISGHATLYWYQQILGQGPKLLIQFQNNGVVDDSQLPKDRFSAERLKGVDSTLKIQPAKLEDSAVYLCASSLDLSGKNIQYFGAGTRLSVL.

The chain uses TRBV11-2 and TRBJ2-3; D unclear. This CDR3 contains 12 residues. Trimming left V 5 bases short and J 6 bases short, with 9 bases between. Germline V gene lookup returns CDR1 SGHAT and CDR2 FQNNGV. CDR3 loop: CASSRNWDTQYF. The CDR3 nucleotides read TGTGCCAGCAGCCGGAACTGGGATACGCAGTATTTT.